This TCR beta chain was sequenced during a study of blood T cell repertoires in COVID-19. Assay: immunoSEQ multiplex PCR; the TCRdb copy retains only in-frame clones and omits some. The sample shows approximately 90,000 clones, over 65% of them seen only once. The CDR3 consists of 14 residues. This receptor was taken from a human donor in a cohort sampled during active COVID-19. Specimen: peripheral blood. The chain combines TRBV12-1 with TRBJ2-1; TRBD2 is taken as the D call from the table, unchecked against the DNA. TRBV12-1 is annotated as a pseudogene. The CDR3 loop reads CASSLLSSYNEQFF. The CDR3 DNA reads as TGTGCCAGCAGCTTATTGAGCTCCTACAATGAGCAGTTCTTC.